Reported below is one T cell receptor (beta chain). Its antigen remains unknown. Exclusion of patients followed from uncontrolled infection, other autoimmune disease, pregnancy or lactation. The entry originates in a study of T cells in Graves' hyperthyroidism and ophthalmopathy. Across the whole study: Peripheral blood draws took place at initial diagnosis, ahead of any treatment.

There were TCR beta CDR3 regions amplified from RNA transcripts. In the first-round RT-PCR of the TCR CDR3, the HTBI primer set was used. TCRdb reprocessed the multiplex PCR reads with MiXCR, giving one entry per CDR3 protein. The table has some 580,000 distinct CDR3 sequences, more than 15% seen once. General study findings and limits: The majority of expanded thyroid clonotypes above 0.001 also appeared in blood.

V lost 1 base to trimming and J lost 4 bases, with 10 bases between them. Germline V gene sequence: CDR1 LGHDT, CDR2 YNNKEL (reference sequence). This CDR3 spans 15 amino acids. The receptor was derived from a woman between 35 and 50 years old with Graves' ophthalmopathy. The chain recombines TRBV3-1 with TRBJ2-2; D is uncertain. Sequencing used blood. The CDR3 sequence: CASSQGQSTTGELFF. Written as DNA, the CDR3 is TGTGCCAGCAGCCAAGGGCAGTCGACCACCGGGGAGCTGTTTTTT. The full variable domain, in which reference TRBV3-1 and TRBJ2-2 provide the parts outside the CDR3, is DTAVSQTPKYLVTQMGNDKSIKCEQNLGHDTMYWYKQDSKKFLKIMFSYNNKELIINETVPNRFSPKSPDKAHLNLHINSLELGDSAVYFCASSQGQSTTGELFFGEGSRLTVL.